This T cell receptor (beta chain) was identified during a study of T cells in Graves' hyperthyroidism and ophthalmopathy. Amplification targeted TCR beta CDR3 regions from RNA transcripts. HTBI primers were the set used in a first-round RT-PCR of the TCR CDR3. TCRdb itself ran the multiplex PCR reads through MiXCR, one entry per CDR3 protein. Here the sample spans under 400,000 distinct CDR3 sequences, around a sixth being singletons. In its sample, this clonotype was seen many times. As yet, its antigen is unknown. The CDR3 has 17 residues. Germline CDR1 and CDR2: SGHRS and YFSETQ. With V trimmed by 0 bases and J by 2 bases, 9 bases remained unmatched. Study observations and caveats: The model made its ophthalmopathy prediction, and onset followed a median about 6 months later.

The source is a woman aged 50 to 65 with Graves' hyperthyroidism. The chain combines TRBV5-1 with TRBJ2-7; 9 bases are shared with TRBD2. Source material: blood. In DNA form, the CDR3 reads TGCGCCAGCAGCTTGGCCGCCTTACTAGCGGGCCCCTACGAGCAGTACTTC. Translating it yields CASSLAALLAGPYEQYF.